The TCR beta chain described here comes from a study of blood T cell repertoires in COVID-19. The repertoire was sequenced with immunoSEQ multiplex PCR; TCRdb's copy has only in-frame clones and lacks some. The table lists tens of thousands of clones, around 82% of them singletons. CDR1 is SGHTA and CDR2 is FQGNSA in the germline V gene. The CDR3 is made up of 15 amino acids. V was trimmed by 0 bases and J by 11 bases, leaving 14 bases between them. This TCR was sampled from a man older than 75 with active or convalescent COVID-19. The genes are TRBV7-2 and TRBJ1-6; tentative D call: TRBD1 (5 bases). Source material: peripheral blood. For the CDR3, the DNA is TGTGCCAGCAGCTTAGCGTCCGGGGGTCAGCCACCCCTCCACTTT. Encoded protein: CASSLASGGQPPLHF. The entire variable domain, with the rest obtained from reference TRBV7-2 and TRBJ1-6, is as follows: GAGVSQSPSNKVTEKGKDVELRCDPISGHTALYWYRQSLGQGLEFLIYFQGNSAPDKSGLPSDRFSAERTGGSVSTLTIQRTQQEDSAVYLCASSLASGGQPPLHFGNGTRLTVT.